These 2 T cell receptor beta chains were sequenced from one sample in a study of cytomegalovirus exposure and HLA in healthy donors. The PCR was carried out with 60 Vbeta primers and 13 Jbeta primers. Data came from immunoSEQ multiplex PCR; TCRdb stores just in-frame clones and leaves some out. The repertoire holds some 90,000 clones, around 76% seen once, with approximately 0.6% in the top ten. Source material: PBMCs. Source of these receptors: a man aged 25-40 years in good health and CMV-seronegative.

The chain combines TRBV25-1 with TRBJ2-3; the match to TRBD1 covers 10 bases. The CDR3 is 15 residues long. Germline CDR1 is MGHDK and CDR2 is SYGVNS. V shed 6 bases and J 4 bases; nucleotides not matched to a gene: 7. CDR3 in amino acids: CASRPDRGRADTQYF. The CDR3 nucleotides are TGTGCCAGCAGACCCGACAGGGGGCGTGCAGATACGCAGTATTTT.

This chain links TRBV7-2 with TRBJ1-1; D remains unclear. The germline CDR1 and CDR2 sequences are SGHTA and FQGNSA. The CDR3 has 11 residues. V lost 6 bases and J lost 6, with 8 bases in between. CDR3 nucleotide sequence: TGTGCCAGCAGGGCCAATTCTGAAGCTTTCTTT. Translating gives CASRANSEAFF.